What follows describes a single T cell receptor (beta chain). Its antigen is unknown. No base-level quality is on record; no much larger clone is a single base apart. V drops 6 bases and J drops 0 bases, leaving 12 bases in between. The CDR3, from cysteine to phenylalanine, totals 15 residues. The only DNA kept is the CDR3, 45 bases in frame from the first base. The germline V gene gives CDR1 as MDHEN and CDR2 as SYDVKM. These data originate in a study of blood T cell repertoires in COVID-19 (dated by TCRdb to 2018 to 2021). The study in broad terms: Collaborator samples came from the United States, Italy and Spain and covered acute and convalescent phases of COVID-19. The material from the prospective study consisted of cDNA or gDNA derived from T cells, B-cell-depleted T cells, or PBMCs. Deeply sampled blood TCRbeta repertoires from subjects exposed to, actively infected with, or recovered from COVID-19 were included in the dataset. The repertoires were released in a freely available public database intended as a resource for research on the immune response to SARS-CoV-2. The samples were drawn from two sources: the first 160 participants of the ongoing ImmuneRACE study, and 1,254 subjects contributed by 6 global collaborators. The sample metadata nearly always contained a de-identified subject ID, COVID-19 status, age in years and sex. Where available, HLA class I and class II types were taken from metadata supplied by the sample provider and were not determined by assay-based typing. Beyond this particular receptor, the publication reports: The quantity of clinical and demographic metadata differed by source and by participant and was supplied without curation.

Collaborating institutions collected whole blood in K2EDTA tubes following their own protocols. Collaborator samples were shipped for TCRbeta analysis as frozen whole blood, isolated PBMCs, or DNA extracted from either sample type. TCRbeta CDR3 regions were amplified from genomic DNA using the immunoSEQ Assay, a bias-controlled multiplex PCR. The original pipeline was this. The number of nucleated cells in each sample was estimated by amplification of reference gene primers within the assay. To quantify the absolute abundance of each unique TCRbeta CDR3 rearrangement, sequence reads were collapsed and filtered. For each sample, productive Simpson clonality was calculated as the square root of Simpson's diversity index across productive rearrangements. TCRdb took this table from immuneACCESS and kept in-frame rearrangements with V and J called. Such tables lack part of the clones; where checked against another copy, unresolved V genes explain under half of the gap, and the rest is unexplained. D and trimming come from the DNA, and the V and J calls and clone size come from that table. For this sample there are 250,000 to 350,000 clones; approximately 85% appear just once. The biggest ten clones account for under 2% of the sample.

The sequenced sample consisted of peripheral blood. The source of this sequence is a woman aged 45-60 years with acute or convalescent COVID-19. The chain was built from TRBV28 and TRBJ1-3; TRBD1 is a weak D gene call, 5 bases matching. The sequenced DNA: TGTGCCAGCAGCGAGCTCAGGGACTCTGGAAACACCATATATTTT. This translates into CASSELRDSGNTIYF.